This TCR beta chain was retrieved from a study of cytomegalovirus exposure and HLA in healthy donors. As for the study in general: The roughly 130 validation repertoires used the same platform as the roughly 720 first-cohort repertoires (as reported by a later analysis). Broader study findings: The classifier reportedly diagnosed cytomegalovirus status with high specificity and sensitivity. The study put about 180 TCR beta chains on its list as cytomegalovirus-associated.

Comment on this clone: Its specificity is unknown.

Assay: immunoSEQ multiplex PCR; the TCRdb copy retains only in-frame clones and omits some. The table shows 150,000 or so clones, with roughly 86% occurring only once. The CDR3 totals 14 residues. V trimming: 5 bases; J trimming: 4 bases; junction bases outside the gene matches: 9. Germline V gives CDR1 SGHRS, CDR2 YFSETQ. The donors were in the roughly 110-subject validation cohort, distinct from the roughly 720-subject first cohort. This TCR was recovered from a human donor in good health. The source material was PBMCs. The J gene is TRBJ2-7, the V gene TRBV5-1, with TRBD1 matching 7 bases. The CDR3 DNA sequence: TGCGCCAGCAGTAGAGGGACAGAACTTTACGAGCAGTACTTC. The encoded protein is CASSRGTELYEQYF.